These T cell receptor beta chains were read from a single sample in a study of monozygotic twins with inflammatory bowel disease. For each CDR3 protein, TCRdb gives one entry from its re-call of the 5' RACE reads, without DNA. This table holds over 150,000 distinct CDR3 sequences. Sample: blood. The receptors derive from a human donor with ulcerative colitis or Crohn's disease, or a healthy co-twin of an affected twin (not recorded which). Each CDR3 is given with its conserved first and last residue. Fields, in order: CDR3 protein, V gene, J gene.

CASSHPGEDYGYTF	TRBV14	TRBJ1-2
CSAPRPGQGTSFF	TRBV20-1	TRBJ1-1
CASSLDTGGRKLFF	TRBV5-6	TRBJ1-4
CASSQDSGAGTINEQFF	TRBV4-3	TRBJ2-1
CASSPGAGPHNQPQHF	TRBV18	TRBJ1-5
CASSLGVRASGYTF	TRBV3-1	TRBJ1-2
CSARIGRENTEAFF	TRBV20-1	TRBJ1-1
CASSLFLSSGNTIYF	TRBV7-2	TRBJ1-3
CASGIAGATTDTQYF	TRBV28	TRBJ2-3
CSAGGQGAQPQHF	TRBV20-1	TRBJ1-5
CASSPVREQYF	TRBV28	TRBJ2-7
CASSLDYSNQPQHF	TRBV5-5	TRBJ1-5
CASSLDSLSYNEQFF	TRBV5-1	TRBJ2-1
CASSLGDSEQYF	TRBV27	TRBJ2-7
CASRRSGGPYNEQFF	TRBV7-8	TRBJ2-1
CASSQVVGPEAFF	TRBV4-3	TRBJ1-1
CASTEQGLYTDTQYF	TRBV19	TRBJ2-3
CSARASGVYSYTF	TRBV20-1	TRBJ1-2
CASPGTQTHREQYF	TRBV4-1	TRBJ2-7
CASSLGQESYEQYF	TRBV5-1	TRBJ2-7
CASSFTGTGSHEQYF	TRBV5-5	TRBJ2-7
CASSPGPRRETQYF	TRBV7-7	TRBJ2-5
CASSSDQFEQFF	TRBV5-6	TRBJ2-1
CASSLGGPQETQYF	TRBV5-1	TRBJ2-5
CASSPARGGTDTQYF	TRBV18	TRBJ2-3
CASSRNLGGMNTEAFF	TRBV18	TRBJ1-1
CASSVHRGVDQPQHF	TRBV19	TRBJ1-5
CSVEPQGTGGVNYGYTF	TRBV29-1	TRBJ1-2
CSARVAGAPNEQFF	TRBV20-1	TRBJ2-1
CASSRDRAKTYSEAFF	TRBV11-2	TRBJ1-1
CASSEGTAEGGYTF	TRBV6-1	TRBJ1-2
CASSPQLAGASDTQYF	TRBV7-2	TRBJ2-3
CASSTSGGGDTQYF	TRBV12-3/TRBV12-4	TRBJ2-3
CASSLYRGETQYF	TRBV27	TRBJ2-5
CSARDRAGVDYNEQFF	TRBV20-1	TRBJ2-1
CASSSTDDYGYTF	TRBV5-1	TRBJ1-2
CASSLLGAGYNEQFF	TRBV27	TRBJ2-1
CASSFDREQGYTF	TRBV7-8	TRBJ1-2
CASSTSSGSYEQFF	TRBV12-3/TRBV12-4	TRBJ2-1
CASSLAEGSGANVLTF	TRBV5-1	TRBJ2-6
CASNSAGSNYGYTF	TRBV6-1	TRBJ1-2
CSAWDRVGNQPQHF	TRBV20-1	TRBJ1-5
CASSSRGGGYTF	TRBV7-9	TRBJ1-2
CASSQSTRDTQYF	TRBV3-1	TRBJ2-3
CASSLITDGTEAFF	TRBV28	TRBJ1-1
CASSLSLGPETQYF	TRBV11-3	TRBJ2-5
CASTIDQGAYGYTF	TRBV2	TRBJ1-2
CASSFQGRYNEQFF	TRBV28	TRBJ2-1
CASSEGQGVNYGYTF	TRBV25-1	TRBJ1-2
CASSWTSTDTQYF	TRBV7-2	TRBJ2-3
CASSDGGGNQPQHF	TRBV2	TRBJ1-5
CAISQGARNSPLHF	TRBV10-3	TRBJ1-6